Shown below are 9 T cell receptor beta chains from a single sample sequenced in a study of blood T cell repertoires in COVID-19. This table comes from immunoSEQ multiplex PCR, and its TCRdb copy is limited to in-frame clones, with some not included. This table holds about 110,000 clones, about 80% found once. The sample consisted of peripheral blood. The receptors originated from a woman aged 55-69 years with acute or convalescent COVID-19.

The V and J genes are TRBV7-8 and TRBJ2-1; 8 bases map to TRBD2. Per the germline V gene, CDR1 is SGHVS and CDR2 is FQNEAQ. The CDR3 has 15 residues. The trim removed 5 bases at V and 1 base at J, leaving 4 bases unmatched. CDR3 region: CASSDSGSSYNEQFF. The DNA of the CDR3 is TGTGCCAGCAGCGACAGCGGGAGTTCCTACAATGAGCAGTTCTTC.

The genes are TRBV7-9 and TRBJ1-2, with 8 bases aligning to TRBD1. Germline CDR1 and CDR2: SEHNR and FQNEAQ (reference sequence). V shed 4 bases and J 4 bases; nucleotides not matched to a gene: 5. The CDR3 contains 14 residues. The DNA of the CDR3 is TGTGCCAGCAGCTCGTCAGGGGGCAGCTATGGCTACACCTTC. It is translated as CASSSSGGSYGYTF.

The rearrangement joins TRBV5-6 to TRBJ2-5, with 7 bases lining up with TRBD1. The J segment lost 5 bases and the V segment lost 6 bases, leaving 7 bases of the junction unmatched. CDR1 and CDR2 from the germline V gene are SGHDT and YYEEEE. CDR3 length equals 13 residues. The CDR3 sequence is CASNLQGWETQYF. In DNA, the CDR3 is TGTGCCAGCAACCTACAGGGGTGGGAGACCCAGTACTTC.

The chain's CDR3 is CASRRGTGGGYTF. The CDR3 DNA sequence: TGTGCCAGCAGACGGGGGACAGGGGGTGGCTACACCTTC. This chain joins TRBV12-3 or TRBV12-4 and TRBJ1-2; 11 bases match TRBD1. V was clipped by 6 bases and J by 7 bases; unmatched bases: 4. This CDR3 is built from 13 residues.

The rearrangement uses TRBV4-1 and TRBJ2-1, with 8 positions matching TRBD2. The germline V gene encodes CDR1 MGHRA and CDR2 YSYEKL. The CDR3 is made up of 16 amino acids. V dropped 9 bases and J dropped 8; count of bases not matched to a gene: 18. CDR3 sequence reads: CASRRGGAASSDEQFF. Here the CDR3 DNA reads TGCGCCAGTCGTCGGGGGGGGGCAGCCTCATCTGATGAGCAGTTCTTC.

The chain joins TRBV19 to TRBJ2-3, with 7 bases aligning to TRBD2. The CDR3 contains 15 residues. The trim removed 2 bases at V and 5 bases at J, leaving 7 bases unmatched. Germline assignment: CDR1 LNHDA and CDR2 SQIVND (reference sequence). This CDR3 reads CASSILGEGLDTQYF. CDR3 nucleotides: TGTGCCAGTAGTATATTGGGGGAGGGATTAGATACGCAGTATTTT.

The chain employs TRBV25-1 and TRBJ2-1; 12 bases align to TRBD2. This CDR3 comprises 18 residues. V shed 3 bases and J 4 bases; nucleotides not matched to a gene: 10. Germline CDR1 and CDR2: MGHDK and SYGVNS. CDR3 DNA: TGTGCCAGCAGTGAGACTAGCGGGGGTAAGAGGGGTTACAATGAGCAGTTCTTC. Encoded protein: CASSETSGGKRGYNEQFF.

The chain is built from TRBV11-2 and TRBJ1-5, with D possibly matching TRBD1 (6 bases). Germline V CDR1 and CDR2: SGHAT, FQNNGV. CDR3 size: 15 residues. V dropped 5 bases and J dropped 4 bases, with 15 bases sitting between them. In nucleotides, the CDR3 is TGTGCCAGCAGCCCCTTTGGGGGCCGTAATCAGCCCCAGCATTTT. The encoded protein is CASSPFGGRNQPQHF. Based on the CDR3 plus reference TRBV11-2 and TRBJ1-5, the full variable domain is EAGVAQSPRYKIIEKRQSVAFWCNPISGHATLYWYQQILGQGPKLLIQFQNNGVVDDSQLPKDRFSAERLKGVDSTLKIQPAKLEDSAVYLCASSPFGGRNQPQHFGDGTRLSIL.

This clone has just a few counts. CDR3 bases: TGTGCCAGCAGGGCCGGGACAGGGGGGAGCGAGCAGTACTTC. Encoded protein: CASRAGTGGSEQYF. This chain joins TRBV6-6 and TRBJ2-7; 11 nucleotides agree with TRBD1. The V gene end was trimmed by 6 bases and the J gene end by 6 bases; junction bases not matched to a gene: 7. CDR3 length: 14 residues. CDR1 and CDR2 from the germline V gene are MNHNY and SVGAGI (reference sequence).